This T cell receptor beta chain was recovered during a study of technical replicates of blood from several donors. Data came from immunoSEQ multiplex PCR; TCRdb stores just in-frame clones and leaves some out. The table includes 64,000 or so clones, about 86% detected once. J was trimmed by 4 bases and V by 5 bases; bases with no gene match: 7. The V gene's germline CDR1 is LGHNA and CDR2 YSLEER. The CDR3 has 15 amino acids. This rearrangement joins TRBV4-3 to TRBJ2-1; 8 bases map to TRBD2. The receptor was isolated from a human donor in good health. Some clones in this sample may be carry-over from other donors' samples. The sequencing sample was made of PBMCs. CDR3 region: CASSRELAAYNEQFF. DNA of the CDR3: TGCGCCAGCAGCAGGGAACTAGCGGCTTACAATGAGCAGTTCTTC.